This T cell receptor (beta chain) stems from a study of blood T cell repertoires in COVID-19 (dated by TCRdb to the early 2020s). Regarding the complete study: Samples covering the acute and convalescent phases of COVID-19 were provided by collaborators in the United States, Italy and Spain. The samples were drawn from two sources: the first 160 participants of the ongoing ImmuneRACE study, and approximately 1,300 subjects contributed by 6 global collaborators. Deeply sampled blood TCRbeta repertoires from subjects exposed to, actively infected with, or recovered from COVID-19 were included in the dataset. The repertoires were released in a freely available public database meant as a resource for research on the immune response to SARS-CoV-2. The material from the prospective study consisted of cDNA or gDNA derived from T cells, B-cell-depleted T cells, or PBMCs. The sample metadata nearly always contained a de-identified subject ID, COVID-19 status, age in years and sex. Where available, HLA class I and class II types were taken from metadata supplied by the sample provider and were not determined by assay-based typing. Findings and caveats that apply to the study as a whole: The quantity of clinical and demographic metadata differed by source and by participant and was supplied without curation.

TCRbeta CDR3 regions were amplified from genomic DNA by means of the immunoSEQ Assay, a bias-controlled multiplex PCR. As for the original processing: The number of nucleated cells in each sample was estimated by amplification of reference gene primers within the assay. To quantify the absolute abundance of each unique TCRbeta CDR3 rearrangement, sequence reads were collapsed and filtered. For each sample, productive Simpson clonality was calculated as the square root of Simpson's diversity index across productive rearrangements. TCRdb provides this immuneACCESS table in a form limited to in-frame rearrangements. Some clones are lacking; in checked studies, under half of them reflect an unresolved V gene, and why the rest are absent is not known. V and J calls plus clone size are reproduced from that table; the DNA served to infer D and trimming. Recorded for this sample are some 130,000 clones; about 80% of them occurred a single time. The ten largest clones take up around 6% of the sample.

This clone was detected only once. The specificity of this receptor is unknown. The record has no base qualities; no much larger clone is one base away. V is clipped by 4 bases and J by 2 bases, and the sequence between their germline boundaries is 17 bases long. From cysteine to phenylalanine, the CDR3 is 17 amino acids long. Of all the DNA, just the CDR3 is kept, 51 bases in frame from base 1. Taken from the germline V gene, the CDR1 and CDR2 loops are ENHRY and SYGVKD. Enrolling through a virtual design, the prospective study's participants ranged in age from roughly 18 to 89 years and lived across around 25 United States geographic areas. Cohort assignment in the prospective study relied on participant-reported clinical history from a screening survey and a study questionnaire. ImmuneRACE Cohort 3 recovered participants were defined by two consecutive negative NP/OP PCR tests, healthcare professional clearance, or symptom resolution. Each participant in the prospective study had whole blood, serum and a nasopharyngeal or oropharyngeal swab collected by mobile phlebotomists. Additional blood draws and questionnaires over a roughly two-month period could optionally be provided by prospective study participants. Before DNA extraction, prospective study blood samples were shipped either frozen or at room temperature.

The receptor was isolated from a woman aged 50 to 60 who had recovered from COVID-19. Rearrangement joined TRBV10-3 to TRBJ2-2; TRBD2 is perhaps the D gene, given 5 matching bases. Sequenced: PBMCs or T cells enriched from blood (not recorded which). The DNA is as follows: TGTGCCATCAGTGTCACGAGGGAACGACTTAACACCGGGGAGCTGTTTTTT. Its protein reads: CAISVTRERLNTGELFF.